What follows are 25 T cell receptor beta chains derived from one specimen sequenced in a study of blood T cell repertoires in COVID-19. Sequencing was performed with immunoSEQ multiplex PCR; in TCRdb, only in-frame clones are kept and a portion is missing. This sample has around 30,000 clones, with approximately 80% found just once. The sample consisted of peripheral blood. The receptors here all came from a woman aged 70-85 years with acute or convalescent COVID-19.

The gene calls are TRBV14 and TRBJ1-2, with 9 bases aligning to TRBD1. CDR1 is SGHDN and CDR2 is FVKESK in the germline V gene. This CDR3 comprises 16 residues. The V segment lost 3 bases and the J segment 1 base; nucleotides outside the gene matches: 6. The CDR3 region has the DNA TGTGCCAGCAGCCACCCGACAGGGGGACTTAACTATGGCTACACCTTC. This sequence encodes CASSHPTGGLNYGYTF.

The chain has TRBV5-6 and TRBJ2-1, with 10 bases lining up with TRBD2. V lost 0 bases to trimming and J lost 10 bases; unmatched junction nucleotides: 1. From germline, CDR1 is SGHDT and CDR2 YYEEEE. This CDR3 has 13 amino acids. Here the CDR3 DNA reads TGTGCCAGCAGCTTGGAGCGGGGGGGCGAGCAGTTCTTC. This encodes CASSLERGGEQFF.

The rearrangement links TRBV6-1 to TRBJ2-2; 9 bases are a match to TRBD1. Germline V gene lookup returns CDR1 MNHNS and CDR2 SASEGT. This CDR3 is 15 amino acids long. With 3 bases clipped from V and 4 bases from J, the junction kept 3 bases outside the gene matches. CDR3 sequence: CASSDGQGSTGELFF. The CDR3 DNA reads TGTGCCAGCAGTGACGGACAGGGGAGCACCGGGGAGCTGTTTTTT.

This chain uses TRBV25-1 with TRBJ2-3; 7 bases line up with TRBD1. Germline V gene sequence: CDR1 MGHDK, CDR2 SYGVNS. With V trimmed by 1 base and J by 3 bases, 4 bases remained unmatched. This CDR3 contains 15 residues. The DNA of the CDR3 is TGTGCCAGCAGTGAATGGAGACAGGGAACAGATACGCAGTATTTT. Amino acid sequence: CASSEWRQGTDTQYF.

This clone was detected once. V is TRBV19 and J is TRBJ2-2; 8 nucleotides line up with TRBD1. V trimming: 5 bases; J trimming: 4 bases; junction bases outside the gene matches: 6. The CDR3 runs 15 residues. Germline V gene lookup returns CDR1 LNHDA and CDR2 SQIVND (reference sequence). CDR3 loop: CASSVRGPSTGELFF. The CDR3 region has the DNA TGTGCCAGTAGTGTCAGGGGGCCGAGCACCGGGGAGCTGTTTTTT.

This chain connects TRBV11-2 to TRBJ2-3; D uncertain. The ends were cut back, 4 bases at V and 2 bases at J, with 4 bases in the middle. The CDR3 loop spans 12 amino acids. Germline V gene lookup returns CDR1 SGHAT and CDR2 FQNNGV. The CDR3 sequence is CASSSFTDTQYF. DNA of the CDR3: TGTGCCAGCAGCTCTTTCACAGATACGCAGTATTTT.

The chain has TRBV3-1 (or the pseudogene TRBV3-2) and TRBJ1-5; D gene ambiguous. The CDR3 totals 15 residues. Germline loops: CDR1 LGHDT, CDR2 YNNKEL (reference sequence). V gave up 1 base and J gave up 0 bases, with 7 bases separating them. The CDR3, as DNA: TGTGCCAGCAGCCAAGGAACATATAGCAATCAGCCCCAGCATTTT. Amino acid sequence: CASSQGTYSNQPQHF.

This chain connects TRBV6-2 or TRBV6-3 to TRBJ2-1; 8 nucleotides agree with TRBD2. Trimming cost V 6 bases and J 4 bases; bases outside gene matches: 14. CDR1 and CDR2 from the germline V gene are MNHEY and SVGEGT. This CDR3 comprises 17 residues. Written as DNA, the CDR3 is TGTGCCAGCAGCCCGGTCCTCGGACTAGCTACGTACAATGAGCAGTTCTTC. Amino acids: CASSPVLGLATYNEQFF.

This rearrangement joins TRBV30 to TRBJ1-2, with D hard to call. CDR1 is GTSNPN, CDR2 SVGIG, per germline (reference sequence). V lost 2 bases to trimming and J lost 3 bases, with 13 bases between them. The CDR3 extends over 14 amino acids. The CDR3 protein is CAWSNAVSYYGYTF. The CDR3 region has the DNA TGTGCCTGGAGTAATGCAGTTTCTTACTATGGCTACACCTTC. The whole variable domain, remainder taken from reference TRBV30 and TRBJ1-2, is SQTIHQWPATLVQPVGSPLSLECTVEGTSNPNLYWYRQAAGRGLQLLFYSVGIGQISSEVPQNLSASRPQDRQFILSSKKLLLSDSGFYLCAWSNAVSYYGYTFGSGTRLTVV.

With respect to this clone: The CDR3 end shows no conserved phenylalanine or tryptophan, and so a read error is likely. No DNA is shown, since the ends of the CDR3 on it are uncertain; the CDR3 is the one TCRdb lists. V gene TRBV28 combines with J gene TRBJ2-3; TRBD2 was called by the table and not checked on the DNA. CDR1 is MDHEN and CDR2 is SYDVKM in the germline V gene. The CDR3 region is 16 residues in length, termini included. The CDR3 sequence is CASSPPGLAGGAFGNV.

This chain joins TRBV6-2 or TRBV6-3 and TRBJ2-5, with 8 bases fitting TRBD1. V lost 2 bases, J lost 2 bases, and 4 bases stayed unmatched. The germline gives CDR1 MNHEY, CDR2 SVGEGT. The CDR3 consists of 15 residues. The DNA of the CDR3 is TGTGCCAGCAGTTACCCAGGACAGGGTCAAGAGACCCAGTACTTC. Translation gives CASSYPGQGQETQYF.

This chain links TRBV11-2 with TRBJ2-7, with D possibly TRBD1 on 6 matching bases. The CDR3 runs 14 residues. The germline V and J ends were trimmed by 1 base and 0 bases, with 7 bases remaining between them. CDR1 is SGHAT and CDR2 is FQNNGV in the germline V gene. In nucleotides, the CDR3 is TGTGCCAGCAGCTTAGTGGGGGCCTCCTACGAGCAGTACTTC. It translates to CASSLVGASYEQYF.

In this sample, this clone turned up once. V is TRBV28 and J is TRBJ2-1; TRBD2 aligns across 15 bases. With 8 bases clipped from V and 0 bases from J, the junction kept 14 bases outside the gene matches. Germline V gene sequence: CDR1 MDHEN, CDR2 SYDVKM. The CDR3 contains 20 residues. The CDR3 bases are TGTGCCAGCGCTTCGGGACTAGCGGGGGGCCTTAAGAGCTCCTACAATGAGCAGTTCTTC. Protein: CASASGLAGGLKSSYNEQFF.

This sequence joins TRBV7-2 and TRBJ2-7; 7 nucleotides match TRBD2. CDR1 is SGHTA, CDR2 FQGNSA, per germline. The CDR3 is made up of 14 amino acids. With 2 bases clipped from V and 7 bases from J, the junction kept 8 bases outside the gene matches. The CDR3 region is CASSLSGRVREQYF. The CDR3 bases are TGTGCCAGCAGCTTATCGGGGAGGGTGAGGGAGCAGTACTTC. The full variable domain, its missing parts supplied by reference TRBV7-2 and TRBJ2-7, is GAGVSQSPSNKVTEKGKDVELRCDPISGHTALYWYRQSLGQGLEFLIYFQGNSAPDKSGLPSDRFSAERTGGSVSTLTIQRTQQEDSAVYLCASSLSGRVREQYFGPGTRLTVT.

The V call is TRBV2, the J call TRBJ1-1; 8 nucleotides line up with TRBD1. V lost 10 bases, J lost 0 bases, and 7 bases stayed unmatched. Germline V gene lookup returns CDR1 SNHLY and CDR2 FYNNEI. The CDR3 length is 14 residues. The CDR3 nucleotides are TGTGCCACGCAGGGGGCTAACTTGAACACTGAAGCTTTCTTT. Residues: CATQGANLNTEAFF.

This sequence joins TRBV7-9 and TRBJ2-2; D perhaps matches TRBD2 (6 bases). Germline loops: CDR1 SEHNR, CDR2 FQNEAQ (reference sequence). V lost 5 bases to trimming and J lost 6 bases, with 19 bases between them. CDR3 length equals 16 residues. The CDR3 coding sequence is TGTGCCAGCAGCCAAGGACTGGGGGGTAAAGCCGGGGAGCTGTTTTTT. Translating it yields CASSQGLGGKAGELFF.

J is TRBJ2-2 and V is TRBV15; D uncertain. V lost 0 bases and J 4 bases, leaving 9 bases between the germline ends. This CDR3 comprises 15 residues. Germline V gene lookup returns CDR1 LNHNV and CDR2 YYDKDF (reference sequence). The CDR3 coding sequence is TGTGCCACCAGCAGAGAGGGCGTCGCCACCGGGGAGCTGTTTTTT. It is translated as CATSREGVATGELFF. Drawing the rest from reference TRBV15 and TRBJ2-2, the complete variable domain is DAMVIQNPRYQVTQFGKPVTLSCSQTLNHNVMYWYQQKSSQAPKLLFHYYDKDFNNEADTPDNFQSRRPNTSFCFLDIRSPGLGDTAMYLCATSREGVATGELFFGEGSRLTVL.

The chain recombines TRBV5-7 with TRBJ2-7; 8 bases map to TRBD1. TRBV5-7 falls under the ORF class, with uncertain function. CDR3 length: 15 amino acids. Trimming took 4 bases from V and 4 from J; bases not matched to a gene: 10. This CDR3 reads CASSPGAGDRYEQYF. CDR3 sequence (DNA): TGTGCCAGCAGCCCAGGGGCCGGGGACAGGTACGAGCAGTACTTC.

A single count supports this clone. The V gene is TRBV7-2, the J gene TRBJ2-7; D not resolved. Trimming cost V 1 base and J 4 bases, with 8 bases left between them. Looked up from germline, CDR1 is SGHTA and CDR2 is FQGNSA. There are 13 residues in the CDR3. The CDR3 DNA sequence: TGTGCCAGCAGCTTAGGCGAAAGATACGAGCAGTACTTC. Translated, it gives CASSLGERYEQYF.

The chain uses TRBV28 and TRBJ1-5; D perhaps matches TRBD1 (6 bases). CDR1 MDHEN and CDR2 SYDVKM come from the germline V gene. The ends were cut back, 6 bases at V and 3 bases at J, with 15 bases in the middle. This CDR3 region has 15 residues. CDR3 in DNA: TGTGCCAGCAGCCTCGGGGGGCGAACCAATCAGCCCCAGCATTTT. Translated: CASSLGGRTNQPQHF.

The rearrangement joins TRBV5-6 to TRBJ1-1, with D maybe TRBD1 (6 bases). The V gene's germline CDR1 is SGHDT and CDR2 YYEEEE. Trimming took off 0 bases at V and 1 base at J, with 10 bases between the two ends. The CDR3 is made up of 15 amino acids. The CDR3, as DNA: TGTGCCAGCAGCTTGGGTTTAGGGGGGAACACTGAAGCTTTCTTT. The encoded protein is CASSLGLGGNTEAFF.

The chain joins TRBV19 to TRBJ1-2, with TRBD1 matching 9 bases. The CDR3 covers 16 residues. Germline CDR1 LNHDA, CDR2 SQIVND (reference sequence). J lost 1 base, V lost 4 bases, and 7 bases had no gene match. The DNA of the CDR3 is TGTGCCAGTAGTACCACAGGGGGCAGGAGTAACTATGGCTACACCTTC. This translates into CASSTTGGRSNYGYTF.

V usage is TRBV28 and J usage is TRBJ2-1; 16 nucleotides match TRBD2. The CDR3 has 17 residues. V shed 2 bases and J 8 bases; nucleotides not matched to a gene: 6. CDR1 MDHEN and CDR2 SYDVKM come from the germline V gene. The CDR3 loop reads CASSLRGLAGGPHEQFF. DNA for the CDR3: TGTGCCAGCAGTTTAAGGGGACTAGCGGGAGGGCCACATGAGCAGTTCTTC.

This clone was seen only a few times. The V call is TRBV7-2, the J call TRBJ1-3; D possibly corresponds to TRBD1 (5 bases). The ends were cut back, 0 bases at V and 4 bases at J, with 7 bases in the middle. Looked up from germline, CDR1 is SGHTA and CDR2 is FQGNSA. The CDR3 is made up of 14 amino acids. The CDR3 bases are TGTGCCAGCAGCTTAGCGAGACAGGGAAACACCATATATTTT. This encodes CASSLARQGNTIYF.

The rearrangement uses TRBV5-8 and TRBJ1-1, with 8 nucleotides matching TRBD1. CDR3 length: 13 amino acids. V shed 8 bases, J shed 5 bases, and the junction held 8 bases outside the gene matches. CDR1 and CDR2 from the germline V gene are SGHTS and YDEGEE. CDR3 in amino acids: CASNRGLKTEAFF. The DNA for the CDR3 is TGTGCCAGTAACAGGGGGTTAAAGACTGAAGCTTTCTTT.